Reported below is one T cell receptor (beta chain). Its antigen is undetermined. This entry comes from a study of long-term antiretroviral therapy in people with HIV. Regarding the study as a whole: Increased diversity was seen after ART, yet it remained lower than in transplant donor controls.

The libraries were made with immunoSEQ v3.0 at survey level. Sequencing aimed at about 35,000-55,000 T-cell genomes per sample. Repertoires were generated with immunoSEQ multiplex PCR, while TCRdb's copy carries only in-frame clones and drops some. Of about 21,000 clones listed, just under 85% were seen once; the top ten hold 4% to 6%. Germline V gene data show CDR1 as MNHEY and CDR2 as SVGAGI. V was clipped by 2 bases and J by 4 bases; unmatched bases: 1. CDR3 length equals 13 residues. No fewer than two post-ART and no fewer than one pre-ART PBMC samples existed for each donor. DNA was extracted from roughly 1-10 million thawed cryopreserved PBMC.

This sequence joins TRBV6-5 and TRBJ1-1; 7 positions match TRBD1. Sequenced material: unsorted PBMCs, taken 0.5 years after starting antiretroviral therapy. The sequence came from a man aged 18 to 30 with HIV. CDR3 coding DNA: TGTGCCAGCAGTTACCAGGGGGTCACTGAAGCTTTCTTT. It yields the protein CASSYQGVTEAFF.